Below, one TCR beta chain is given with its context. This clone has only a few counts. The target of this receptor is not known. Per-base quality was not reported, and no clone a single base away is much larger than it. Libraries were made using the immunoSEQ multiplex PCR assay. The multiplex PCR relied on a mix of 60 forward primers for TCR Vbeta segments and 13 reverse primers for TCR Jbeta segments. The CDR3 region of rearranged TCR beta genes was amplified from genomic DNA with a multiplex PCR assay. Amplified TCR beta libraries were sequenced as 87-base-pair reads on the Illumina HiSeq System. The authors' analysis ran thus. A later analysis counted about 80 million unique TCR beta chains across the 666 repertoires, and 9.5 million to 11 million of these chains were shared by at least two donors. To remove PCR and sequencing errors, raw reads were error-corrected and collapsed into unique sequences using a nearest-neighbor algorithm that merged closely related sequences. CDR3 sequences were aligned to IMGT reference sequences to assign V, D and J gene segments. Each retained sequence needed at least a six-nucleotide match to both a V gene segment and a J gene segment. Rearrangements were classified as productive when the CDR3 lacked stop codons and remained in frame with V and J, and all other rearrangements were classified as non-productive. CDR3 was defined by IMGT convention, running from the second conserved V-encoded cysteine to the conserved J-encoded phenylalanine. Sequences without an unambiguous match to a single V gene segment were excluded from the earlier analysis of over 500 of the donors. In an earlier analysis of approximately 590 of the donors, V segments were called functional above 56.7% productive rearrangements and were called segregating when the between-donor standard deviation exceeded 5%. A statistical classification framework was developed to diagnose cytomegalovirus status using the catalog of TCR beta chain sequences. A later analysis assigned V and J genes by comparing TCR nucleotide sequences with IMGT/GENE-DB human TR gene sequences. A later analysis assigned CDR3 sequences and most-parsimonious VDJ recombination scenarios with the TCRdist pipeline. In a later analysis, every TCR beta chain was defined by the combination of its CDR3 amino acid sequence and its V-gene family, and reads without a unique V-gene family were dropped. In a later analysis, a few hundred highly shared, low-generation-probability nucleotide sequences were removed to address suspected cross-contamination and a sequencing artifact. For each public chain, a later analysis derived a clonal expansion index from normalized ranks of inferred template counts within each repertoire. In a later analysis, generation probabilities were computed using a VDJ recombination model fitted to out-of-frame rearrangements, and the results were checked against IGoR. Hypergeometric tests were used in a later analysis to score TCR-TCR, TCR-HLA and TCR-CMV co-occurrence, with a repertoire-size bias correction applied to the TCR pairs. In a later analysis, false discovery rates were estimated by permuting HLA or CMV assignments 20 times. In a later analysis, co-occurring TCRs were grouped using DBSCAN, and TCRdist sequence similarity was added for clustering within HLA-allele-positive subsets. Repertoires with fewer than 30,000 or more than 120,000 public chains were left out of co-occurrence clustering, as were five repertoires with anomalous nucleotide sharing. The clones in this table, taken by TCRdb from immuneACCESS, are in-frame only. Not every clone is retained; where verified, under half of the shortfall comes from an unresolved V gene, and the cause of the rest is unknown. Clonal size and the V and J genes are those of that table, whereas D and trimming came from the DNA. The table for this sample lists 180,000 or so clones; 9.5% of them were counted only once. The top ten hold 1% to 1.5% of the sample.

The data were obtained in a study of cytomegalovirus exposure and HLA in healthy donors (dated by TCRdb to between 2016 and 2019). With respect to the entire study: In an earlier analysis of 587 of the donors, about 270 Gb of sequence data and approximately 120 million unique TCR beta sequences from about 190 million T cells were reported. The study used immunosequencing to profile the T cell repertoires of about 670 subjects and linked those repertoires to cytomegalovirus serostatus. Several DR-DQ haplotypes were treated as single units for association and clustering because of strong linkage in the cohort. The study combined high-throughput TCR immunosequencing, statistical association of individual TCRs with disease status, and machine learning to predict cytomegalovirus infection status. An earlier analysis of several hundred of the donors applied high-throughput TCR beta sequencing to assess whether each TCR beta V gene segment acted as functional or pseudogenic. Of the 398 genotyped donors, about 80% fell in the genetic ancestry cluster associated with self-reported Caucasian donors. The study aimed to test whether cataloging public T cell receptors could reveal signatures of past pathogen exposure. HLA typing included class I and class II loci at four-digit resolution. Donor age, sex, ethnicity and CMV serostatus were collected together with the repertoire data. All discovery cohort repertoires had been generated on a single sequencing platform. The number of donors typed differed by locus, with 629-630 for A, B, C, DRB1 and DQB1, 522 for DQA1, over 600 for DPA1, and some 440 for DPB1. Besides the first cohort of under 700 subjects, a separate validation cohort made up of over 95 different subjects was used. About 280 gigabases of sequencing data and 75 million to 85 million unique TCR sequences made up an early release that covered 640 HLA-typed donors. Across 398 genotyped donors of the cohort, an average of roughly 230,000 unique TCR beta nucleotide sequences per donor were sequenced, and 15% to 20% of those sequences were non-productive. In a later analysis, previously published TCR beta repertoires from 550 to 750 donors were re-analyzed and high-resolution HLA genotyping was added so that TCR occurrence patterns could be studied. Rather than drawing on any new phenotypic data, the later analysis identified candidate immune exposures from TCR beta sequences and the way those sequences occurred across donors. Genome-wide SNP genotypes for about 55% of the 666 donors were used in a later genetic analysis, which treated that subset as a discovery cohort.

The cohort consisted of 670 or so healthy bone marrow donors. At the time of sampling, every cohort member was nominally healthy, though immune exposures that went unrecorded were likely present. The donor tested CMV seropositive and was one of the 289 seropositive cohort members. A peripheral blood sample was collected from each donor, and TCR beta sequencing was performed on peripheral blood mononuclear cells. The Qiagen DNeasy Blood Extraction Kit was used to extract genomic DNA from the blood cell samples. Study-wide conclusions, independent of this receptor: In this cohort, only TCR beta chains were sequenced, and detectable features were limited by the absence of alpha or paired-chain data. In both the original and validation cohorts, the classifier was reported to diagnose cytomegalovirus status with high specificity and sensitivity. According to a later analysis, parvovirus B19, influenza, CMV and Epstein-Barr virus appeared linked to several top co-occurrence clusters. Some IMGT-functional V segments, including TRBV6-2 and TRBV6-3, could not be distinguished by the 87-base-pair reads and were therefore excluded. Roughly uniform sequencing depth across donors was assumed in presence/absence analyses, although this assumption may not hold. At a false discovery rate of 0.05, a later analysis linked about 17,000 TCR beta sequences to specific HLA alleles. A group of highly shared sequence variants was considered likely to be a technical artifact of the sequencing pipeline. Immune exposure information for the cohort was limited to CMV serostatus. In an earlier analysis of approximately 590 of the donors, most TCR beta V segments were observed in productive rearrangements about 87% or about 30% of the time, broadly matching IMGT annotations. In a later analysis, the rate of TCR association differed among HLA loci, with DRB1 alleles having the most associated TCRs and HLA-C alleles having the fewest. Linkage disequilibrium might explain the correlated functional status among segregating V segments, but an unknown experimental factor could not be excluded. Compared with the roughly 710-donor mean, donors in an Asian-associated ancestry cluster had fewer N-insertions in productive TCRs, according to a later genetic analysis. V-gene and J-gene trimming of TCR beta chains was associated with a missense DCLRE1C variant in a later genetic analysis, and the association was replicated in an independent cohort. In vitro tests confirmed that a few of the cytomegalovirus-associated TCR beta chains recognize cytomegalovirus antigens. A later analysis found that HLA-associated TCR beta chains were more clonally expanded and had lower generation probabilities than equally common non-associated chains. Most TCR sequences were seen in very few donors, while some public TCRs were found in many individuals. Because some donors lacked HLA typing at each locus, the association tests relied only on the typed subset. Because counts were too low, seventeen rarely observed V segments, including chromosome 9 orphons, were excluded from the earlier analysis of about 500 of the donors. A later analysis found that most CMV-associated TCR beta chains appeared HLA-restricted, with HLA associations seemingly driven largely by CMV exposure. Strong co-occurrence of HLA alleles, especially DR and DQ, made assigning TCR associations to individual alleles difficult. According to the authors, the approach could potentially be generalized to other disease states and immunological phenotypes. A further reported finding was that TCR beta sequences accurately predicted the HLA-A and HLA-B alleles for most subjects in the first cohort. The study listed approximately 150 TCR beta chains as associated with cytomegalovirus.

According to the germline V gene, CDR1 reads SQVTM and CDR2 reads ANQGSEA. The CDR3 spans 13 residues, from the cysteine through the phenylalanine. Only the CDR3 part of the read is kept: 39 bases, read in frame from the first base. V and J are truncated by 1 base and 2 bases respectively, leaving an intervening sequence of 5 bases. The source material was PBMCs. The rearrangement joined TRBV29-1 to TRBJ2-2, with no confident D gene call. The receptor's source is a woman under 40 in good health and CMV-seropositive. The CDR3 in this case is CSVEVSNTGELFF. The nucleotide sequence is TGCAGCGTTGAAGTCAGTAACACCGGGGAGCTGTTTTTT.